Listed here is a single T cell receptor beta chain. Its antigen is not known. The data were taken from a study of blood T cells in healthy people across ages. Overall study results and limits: Those diversity estimates obtained from one million T cells were thought to be underestimates. When set beside aged donors, long-lived donors presented more naive CD4+ cells and higher diversity.

Through a sample-barcoded 5' primer and a J-beta primer mix, a second PCR was run for roughly 6 to 11 cycles. TCRdb fed the 5' RACE reads into MiXCR, producing one record per CDR3 protein. The sample contains about 760,000 distinct CDR3 sequences, 45% to 70% of which appear only once. The CDR3 runs to 18 residues. Germline V gene lookup returns CDR1 SEHNR and CDR2 FQNEAQ (reference sequence). With V trimmed by 6 bases and J by 4 bases, 17 bases remained unmatched. Input material: blood. The clonotype originates from a man aged 35 to 55 in good health. This chain links TRBV7-9 with TRBJ2-1; TRBD1 aligns across 8 bases. CDR3 region: CASSPGTGRINQYNEQFF. The CDR3 DNA follows: TGTGCCAGCAGTCCCGGGACAGGAAGAATAAACCAATACAATGAGCAGTTCTTC.